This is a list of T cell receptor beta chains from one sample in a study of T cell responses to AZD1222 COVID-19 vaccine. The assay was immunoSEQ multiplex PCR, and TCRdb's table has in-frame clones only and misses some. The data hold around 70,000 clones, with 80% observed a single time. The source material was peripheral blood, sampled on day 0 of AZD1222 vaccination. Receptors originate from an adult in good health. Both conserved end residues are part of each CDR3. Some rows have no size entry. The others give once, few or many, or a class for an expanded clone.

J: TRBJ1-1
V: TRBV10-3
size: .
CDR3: CAISEPTDINTEAFF

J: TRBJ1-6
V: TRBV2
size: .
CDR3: CASTVGPGRMLNSPLHF

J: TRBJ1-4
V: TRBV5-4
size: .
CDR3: CASSASGTGLKKLFF

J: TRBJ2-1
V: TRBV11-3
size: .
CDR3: CASSPGWRGGISSYNEQFF

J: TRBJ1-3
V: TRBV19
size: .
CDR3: CASSGAGNTIYF

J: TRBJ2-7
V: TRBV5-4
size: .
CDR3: CASSLTGSSYEQYF

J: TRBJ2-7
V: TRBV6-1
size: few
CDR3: CASSEADRAHEQYF

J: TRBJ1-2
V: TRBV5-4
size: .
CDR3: CASSLAALTRANRRGYTF

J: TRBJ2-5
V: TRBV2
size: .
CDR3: CASGPGTGEQETQYF

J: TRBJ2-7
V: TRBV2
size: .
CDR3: CASRPTGNSYEQYF